Below are 31 T cell receptor beta chains sequenced from a single sample in a study of CD8+CD57+ T cells in acquired aplastic anemia. Genomic DNA templated the TCR beta VDJ and CDR3 profiling. MiXCR was run by TCRdb on the reads, yielding one entry per CDR3 protein. This table holds some 290,000 distinct CDR3 sequences, roughly three fifths found once. Sequences were obtained from sorted CD4+, CD8+, or CD8+CD57+ T cells (not recorded which) from PBMCs. The receptors shown here come from a human donor with severe aplastic anemia or a healthy control (not recorded which).

In this sample, this clonotype turned up many times. V is TRBV5-6 and J is TRBJ1-1, with TRBD1 identical over 8 bases. Germline V gives CDR1 SGHDT, CDR2 YYEEEE. The CDR3 is 18 residues long. Trimming cost V 4 bases and J 3 bases; bases outside gene matches: 17. The CDR3 here is CASSLRRDRWSLDTEAFF. The CDR3 nucleotides are TGTGCCAGCAGCCTCCGGAGGGACAGGTGGAGCTTGGACACTGAAGCTTTCTTT.

As regards this clonotype: This may stem from a read error, because a much larger clone lies one nucleotide away. The CDR3 is CASSAAPLAGVVTDTQYF. The CDR3 nucleotides are TGCGCCAGCAGCGCAGCCCCACTAGCGGGGGTGGTCACAGATACGCAGTATTTT. This rearrangement joins TRBV5-1 to TRBJ2-3; TRBD2 aligns across 11 bases. The CDR3 spans 18 residues. The J segment lost 2 bases and the V segment lost 4 bases, leaving 12 bases of the junction unmatched. Germline V gene data show CDR1 as SGHRS and CDR2 as YFSETQ.

The rearrangement links TRBV5-6 to TRBJ1-2, with D unresolved. Germline CDR1 reads SGHDT; CDR2 reads YYEEEE. CDR3 size: 15 residues. Trimming removed 4 bases from V and 3 bases from J, with 16 bases in between. The CDR3 nucleotides read TGTGCCAGCAGCGGGAGAGGGCTCAATTACTATGGCTACACCTTC. Encoded protein: CASSGRGLNYYGYTF.

This clonotype was seen repeatedly, ten times or more. The CDR3 DNA reads as TGTGCCAGTAGTATAGGATACAGGGTCAGTCAGCCCCAGCATTTT. Translating it yields CASSIGYRVSQPQHF. This rearrangement joins TRBV19 to TRBJ1-5, with D perhaps TRBD1 (6 bases). Germline V gene sequence: CDR1 LNHDA, CDR2 SQIVND (reference sequence). With 1 base removed from V and 6 bases from J, the gap between germline ends came to 13 bases. The length of the CDR3 is 15 residues.

This rearrangement joins TRBV12-3 or TRBV12-4 to TRBJ2-7, with TRBD2 matching 9 bases. CDR3 size: 14 residues. V lost 3 bases, J lost 5 bases, and 5 bases stayed unmatched. CDR3 protein: CASSFERGENEQYF. The CDR3 bases are TGTGCCAGCAGTTTTGAGCGGGGGGAGAACGAGCAGTACTTC.

Remarks on this clonotype: In this CDR3 the conserved last residue, phenylalanine or tryptophan, is missing, so a read error is likely. The chain joins TRBV7-9 to TRBJ2-3, with unresolved D. The CDR3 covers 14 residues. Per germline, CDR1 SEHNR and CDR2 FQNEAQ (reference sequence). Between the trimmed V and J ends, which lost 3 bases and 4 bases, there was a span of 11 bases. CDR3 bases: TGTGCCAGCAGCTTTAGCCCTACCGCAGATACGCAGTATCTT. Its translation is CASSFSPTADTQYL.

This chain connects TRBV7-2 to TRBJ1-2; no definite D call. Germline CDR1 and CDR2: SGHTA and FQGNSA. The V end lost 1 base, the J end lost 4 bases, and 10 bases lay between the germline ends. CDR3 size: 14 residues. Written as DNA, the CDR3 is TGTGCCAGCAGCTTAGACCAGGCAGCCTATGGCTACACCTTC. Translation: CASSLDQAAYGYTF.

The chain joins TRBV24-1 to TRBJ1-1, with D uncertain. The CDR3 loop spans 12 amino acids. The V gene lost 3 bases and the J gene lost 7 bases, with 8 bases spanning the gap. Germline values: CDR1 KGHDR, CDR2 SFDVKD. This CDR3 reads CATSDTVGEAFF. The DNA of the CDR3 is TGTGCCACCAGTGATACGGTGGGTGAAGCTTTCTTT.

As concerns this clonotype: A read error may explain this, as a much larger clone is one base away. This chain joins TRBV7-9 and TRBJ2-1, with D unresolved. CDR3 length: 14 amino acids. The V gene lost 6 bases and the J gene lost 3 bases, with 12 bases spanning the gap. Per the germline V gene, CDR1 is SEHNR and CDR2 is FQNEAQ (reference sequence). CDR3 sequence (DNA): TGTGCCAGCAGTGTGATACCCCTCTACAATGAGCAGTTCTTC. Amino acids: CASSVIPLYNEQFF.

To note about this clonotype: This may arise from a read error, as a much more abundant clone is one base away. This chain's CDR3 is CASSSASGGSGTQYF. CDR3 nucleotide sequence: TGTGCCAGCAGCTCTGCGAGCGGGGGGTCCGGTACGCAGTATTTT. This sequence joins TRBV11-1 and TRBJ2-3, with 9 positions matching TRBD2. V gave up 4 bases and J gave up 8 bases; unmatched junction bases: 10. Germline CDR1 SGHAT, CDR2 FQDESV (reference sequence). The CDR3 runs to 15 residues.

Worth noting for this clonotype: A read error may produce the germline difference seen at one junction end. The chain uses TRBV24-1 and TRBJ2-1, with D possibly matching TRBD1 (5 bases). Germline V gene sequence: CDR1 KGHDR, CDR2 SFDVKD. This CDR3 comprises 16 residues. The chain's CDR3 is CAASDMTASSYNEQFF. The CDR3, as DNA: TGTGCCGCCAGTGATATGACAGCAAGCTCCTACAATGAGCAGTTCTTC.

A word on this clonotype: This is likely a read error, given that the CDR3 carries no conserved phenylalanine or tryptophan at its end. The DNA for the CDR3 is TGTGCCAGCAGCCAAGAATCCTCGCGGGGGGGTCCGCGGGACAATGAGCAGTTCCTC. Its protein product is CASSQESSRGGPRDNEQFL. The V gene is TRBV4-2, the J gene TRBJ2-1; 9 nucleotides align to TRBD2. The V gene's germline CDR1 is LGHNA and CDR2 YNFKEQ. V shed 0 bases and J 5 bases; nucleotides not matched to a gene: 14. The CDR3 contains 19 residues.

The V gene is TRBV7-4, the J gene TRBJ2-5, with 16 bases lining up with TRBD2. This CDR3 has 17 amino acids. Germline CDR1 reads SGHVT; CDR2 reads SQSDAQ. With V trimmed by 4 bases and J by 5 bases, 7 bases remained unmatched. The CDR3: CASSSGTSGRAVETQYF. As DNA, the CDR3 is TGTGCCAGCAGCTCAGGGACTAGCGGGAGGGCAGTGGAGACCCAGTACTTC.

The chain is built from TRBV20-1 and TRBJ2-7, with 8 nucleotides matching TRBD2. After removal of 1 base from V and 3 bases from J, the junction contained 8 bases not matched to a gene. The CDR3 runs to 15 residues. Germline values: CDR1 DFQATT, CDR2 SNEGSKA (reference sequence). The CDR3 protein is CSARGGAGGLYEQYF. In DNA, the CDR3 is TGCAGTGCTAGAGGAGGGGCGGGGGGTCTCTACGAGCAGTACTTC.

V gene TRBV4-1 combines with J gene TRBJ2-1; 9 bases map to TRBD2. The CDR3 covers 17 residues. V was pared by 0 bases and J by 9 bases, with 12 bases of the junction left unmatched. In germline, CDR1 is MGHRA, CDR2 YSYEKL. CDR3: CASSQEGVRGGAGEQFF. The CDR3 DNA sequence: TGCGCCAGCAGCCAAGAAGGGGTGCGGGGGGGCGCCGGTGAGCAGTTCTTC.

The chain recombines TRBV5-1 with TRBJ1-4; possibly TRBD1 for D (6 bases). The germline V and J ends were trimmed by 5 bases and 4 bases, with 18 bases remaining between them. The germline V gene encodes CDR1 SGHRS and CDR2 YFSETQ. The CDR3 loop spans 16 amino acids. CDR3 in amino acids: CASSLGGGTLNEKLFF. CDR3 in DNA: TGCGCCAGCAGTCTGGGTGGGGGGACACTTAATGAAAAACTGTTTTTT.

The chain carries TRBV19 and TRBJ1-2; 7 bases match TRBD1. CDR3 length equals 14 residues. Germline CDR1 and CDR2: LNHDA and SQIVND (reference sequence). Trimming at V came to 4 bases and at J to 4 bases, leaving 6 bases not matched to a gene. The CDR3 reads CASSTEGQIYGYTF. CDR3 bases: TGTGCCAGTAGTACCGAGGGACAGATCTATGGCTACACCTTC.

The rearrangement links TRBV7-2 to TRBJ1-1; D not resolved. Germline values: CDR1 SGHTA, CDR2 FQGNSA. Trimming took 5 bases from V and 7 from J, leaving 14 bases between them. CDR3 length: 13 amino acids. CDR3 DNA sequence: TGTGCCAGCAGCCCAACATGGAGAGGTGAAGCTTTCTTT. Amino acid sequence: CASSPTWRGEAFF.

Note on this clonotype: One junction end disagrees with the germline gene, perhaps due to a read error. The J gene is TRBJ2-3, the V gene TRBV7-7; perhaps TRBD2 as D (5 bases). Germline V gene data show CDR1 as SSHAT and CDR2 as FNYEAQ (reference sequence). This CDR3 is 15 amino acids long. DNA of the CDR3: TGTGCTAGCAGTGCCGGGATATCTAGCACAGATACGCAGTATTTT. Its protein is CASSAGISSTDTQYF.

This clonotype was found once. The chain carries TRBV7-3 and TRBJ2-4, with TRBD2 matching 8 bases. The germline gives CDR1 SGHTA, CDR2 FQGTGA. The CDR3 length is 13 residues. V lost 6 bases to trimming and J lost 9 bases; unmatched junction nucleotides: 7. Here the CDR3 reads CASRLSGTSIQYF. In DNA form, the CDR3 reads TGTGCCAGCAGACTATCCGGGACTAGCATTCAGTACTTC.

This sequence joins TRBV7-2 and TRBJ1-2; a weak D match, TRBD1 (5 bases). The germline gives CDR1 SGHTA, CDR2 FQGNSA. V lost 2 bases to trimming and J lost 0 bases, with 16 bases between them. The CDR3 length is 17 residues. This chain's CDR3 is CASSLYLGRDSNYGYTF. The CDR3 DNA sequence: TGTGCCAGCAGCTTATATTTGGGCAGGGACTCTAACTATGGCTACACCTTC. Looking up the rest from reference TRBV7-2 and TRBJ1-2 gives the full variable domain: GAGVSQSPSNKVTEKGKDVELRCDPISGHTALYWYRQSLGQGLEFLIYFQGNSAPDKSGLPSDRFSAERTGGSVSTLTIQRTQQEDSAVYLCASSLYLGRDSNYGYTFGSGTRLTVV.

The chain links TRBV20-1 to TRBJ2-3; weak D call: TRBD1 (5 bases). V was clipped by 1 base and J by 6 bases, with 14 bases between them. The CDR3 has 14 residues. Germline loops: CDR1 DFQATT, CDR2 SNEGSKA (reference sequence). Here the CDR3 DNA reads TGCAGTGCTAGAGTTCAGGGATCGATGGATACGCAGTATTTT. Its protein product is CSARVQGSMDTQYF.

The chain recombines TRBV12-3 or TRBV12-4 with TRBJ1-4; D is unresolved. The CDR3 is 14 amino acids. This chain's CDR3 is CASGLHATNEKLFF. The CDR3 DNA reads as TGTGCTAGTGGTTTGCATGCAACTAATGAAAAACTGTTTTTT.

This clonotype was observed a handful of times. J is TRBJ2-5 and V is TRBV15, with 11 nucleotides matching TRBD1. V lost 5 bases and J lost 4; bases outside the gene matches: 9. Looked up from germline, CDR1 is LNHNV and CDR2 is YYDKDF (reference sequence). This CDR3 region has 16 residues. CDR3 coding DNA: TGTGCCACCAGCCCCGGGACAGGGGGGATCGGAGAGACCCAGTACTTC. Protein product: CATSPGTGGIGETQYF. The full variable domain, in which reference TRBV15 and TRBJ2-5 provide the parts outside the CDR3, is DAMVIQNPRYQVTQFGKPVTLSCSQTLNHNVMYWYQQKSSQAPKLLFHYYDKDFNNEADTPDNFQSRRPNTSFCFLDIRSPGLGDTAMYLCATSPGTGGIGETQYFGPGTRLLVL.

V gene TRBV9 combines with J gene TRBJ1-2, with 7 bases lining up with TRBD1. Trimming cost V 4 bases and J 4 bases; bases outside gene matches: 10. Germline CDR1 reads SGDLS; CDR2 reads YYNGEE. The CDR3 length is 15 residues. The CDR3: CASSTSSGQFYGYTF. The CDR3, as DNA: TGTGCCAGCAGCACGAGTTCGGGACAGTTCTATGGCTACACCTTC.

The chain combines TRBV24-1 with TRBJ2-1, with 9 bases that match TRBD1. The CDR3 extends over 19 amino acids. Germline V gene lookup returns CDR1 KGHDR and CDR2 SFDVKD. Unmatched junction bases numbered 21, after V lost 3 bases and J lost 10 bases. The CDR3 region has the DNA TGTGCCACCAGTGATCAATCAACAGGGGGCGGCGTGATGCCGGGAGAGCAGTTCTTC. Translation gives CATSDQSTGGGVMPGEQFF.

The chain carries TRBV29-1 and TRBJ2-7; TRBD1 matches at 8 bases. The ends lost 0 bases at V and 3 bases at J; junction bases unmatched: 4. The CDR3 is made up of 14 amino acids. Germline V CDR1 and CDR2: SQVTM, ANQGSEA. For the CDR3, the DNA is TGCAGCGTTGAAGAAGGTGACAGGGGCTACGAGCAGTACTTC. Its translation is CSVEEGDRGYEQYF.

This clonotype was recorded at least ten times. V gene TRBV4-2 combines with J gene TRBJ2-1, with D perhaps TRBD2 (6 bases). V was pared by 1 base and J by 5 bases, with 15 bases between. This CDR3 spans 16 amino acids. From germline, CDR1 is LGHNA and CDR2 YNFKEQ. The CDR3 region is CASSQAGAGPDNEQFF. The CDR3 DNA follows: TGTGCCAGCAGCCAAGCCGGGGCGGGACCCGACAATGAGCAGTTCTTC.

This clonotype has only a few counts. One base away lies a much larger clone, so this may be a sequencing read error. The CDR3 DNA is TGTGCCAGTAGTCCGGGGTCCGCCTGCGGAACTGAAGCTTTCTTT. Amino acids: CASSPGSACGTEAFF. The chain has TRBV19 and TRBJ1-1; D uncertain. Germline assignment: CDR1 LNHDA and CDR2 SQIVND (reference sequence). The CDR3 loop spans 15 amino acids. Trimming removed 5 bases at V and 5 bases at J, with 18 bases between.

The V and J genes are TRBV24-1 and TRBJ2-5; D tentatively reads TRBD1 or TRBD2 (5 bases each). CDR1 is KGHDR, CDR2 SFDVKD, per germline. The V end lost 2 bases, the J end lost 4 bases, and 13 bases lay between the germline ends. This CDR3 comprises 15 residues. The CDR3 DNA follows: TGTGCCACCAGTGATTCGAGGGGATTGGTAGAGACCCAGTACTTC. It yields the protein CATSDSRGLVETQYF.

This clonotype showed up many times. This chain connects TRBV6-5 to TRBJ2-7; 8 nucleotides line up with TRBD1. CDR3 length: 14 residues. Trimming removed 7 bases from V and 1 base from J; junction bases left unmatched: 6. The germline V gene has CDR1 MNHEY and CDR2 SVGAGI. The CDR3 nucleotides read TGTGCCAGCAATACTGGACAGGGTTCCTACGAGCAGTACTTC. Its translation: CASNTGQGSYEQYF.